The 22 T cell receptor beta chains in this list originate from one sample, sequenced in a study of blood T cell repertoires in COVID-19. The assay was immunoSEQ multiplex PCR, and TCRdb's table has in-frame clones only and misses some. The table includes 150,000 to 200,000 clones, about 87% detected once. The sequenced sample was peripheral blood. The receptors stem from a man aged 18 to 29 with active or convalescent COVID-19.

The chain combines TRBV24-1 with TRBJ2-4, with 9 nucleotides matching TRBD2. This CDR3 is 18 amino acids long. V was clipped by 9 bases and J by 0 bases; unmatched bases: 14. Germline-derived CDR1 and CDR2 are KGHDR and SFDVKD. The CDR3 loop reads CATSAGGKQGLAKNIQYF. CDR3 DNA sequence: TGTGCCACCTCCGCGGGGGGGAAACAGGGATTAGCCAAAAACATTCAGTACTTC.

The rearrangement uses TRBV7-3 and TRBJ2-1, with 9 bases matching TRBD2. This CDR3 is built from 15 residues. Germline V lookup: CDR1 SGHTA, CDR2 FQGTGA. J gave up 1 base and V 5 bases, and 3 bases lay outside the gene matches. The CDR3 reads CASSPAGGSYNEQFF. CDR3 nucleotide sequence: TGTGCCAGCAGCCCAGCGGGAGGTTCCTACAATGAGCAGTTCTTC.

The V gene is TRBV3-1 (or the pseudogene TRBV3-2), the J gene TRBJ2-1; 7 bases are a match to TRBD2. CDR1 is LGHDT, CDR2 YNNKEL, per germline (reference sequence). This CDR3 comprises 15 residues. The J segment lost 4 bases and the V segment lost 3 bases, leaving 6 bases of the junction unmatched. CDR3 coding DNA: TGTGCCAGCAGCCAGCCGGGACTACCGTACAATGAGCAGTTCTTC. Its translation is CASSQPGLPYNEQFF.

This clone was seen once. The gene calls are TRBV10-3 and TRBJ2-1; 10 bases fit TRBD1. There are 13 residues in the CDR3. The junction had 8 bases not matched to a gene; V was cut back by 11 bases and J by 7 bases. The germline V gene has CDR1 ENHRY and CDR2 SYGVKD. CDR3 in amino acids: CAAMGTGVNEQFF. The DNA for the CDR3 is TGTGCCGCCATGGGGACAGGGGTTAATGAGCAGTTCTTC.

The V and J genes are TRBV14 and TRBJ1-2; tentatively, D is TRBD1 (6 bases). Trimming left V 1 base short and J 3 bases short, with 9 bases between. Germline values: CDR1 SGHDN, CDR2 FVKESK. The CDR3 sequence is 14 residues long. Here the CDR3 DNA reads TGTGCCAGCAGCCAAGTTGGGGGCTACTATGGCTACACCTTC. Protein sequence: CASSQVGGYYGYTF.

This clone showed up just once. The V and J genes are TRBV7-8 and TRBJ1-1; D gene ambiguous. The germline CDR1 and CDR2 sequences are SGHVS and FQNEAQ. This CDR3 spans 14 amino acids. Trimming pared 5 bases from V and 1 base from J, leaving 11 bases between. The CDR3 DNA reads TGTGCCAGCAGCCCGTGGGCCGGGAACACTGAAGCTTTCTTT. Its translation is CASSPWAGNTEAFF.

The chain recombines TRBV5-1 with TRBJ1-3, with unresolved D. Per the germline V gene, CDR1 is SGHRS and CDR2 is YFSETQ. The CDR3 length is 14 residues. The V end was cut by 3 bases, the J end by 4 bases, with 11 bases between. The CDR3 sequence: CASSSDLAGNTIYF. The CDR3, as DNA: TGCGCCAGCAGCTCTGACTTGGCAGGAAACACCATATATTTT.

The chain is built from TRBV2 and TRBJ1-5; 10 nucleotides agree with TRBD1. Germline CDR1 is SNHLY and CDR2 is FYNNEI. The CDR3 has 10 residues. Trimming at V came to 6 bases and at J to 16 bases, leaving 3 bases not matched to a gene. CDR3 DNA: TGTGCCAGCAGGGGACAGGGGACACATTTT. It translates to CASRGQGTHF.

This sequence joins TRBV11-3 and TRBJ2-1, with 14 bases that match TRBD2. This CDR3 contains 17 residues. Germline V gene data show CDR1 as SGHNT and CDR2 as YENEEA. The ends lost 4 bases at V and 7 bases at J; junction bases unmatched: 9. As DNA, the CDR3 is TGTGCCAGCAGCTCTAGGCGAGGGACTAGCGGGAGTAATGAGCAGTTCTTC. Protein product: CASSSRRGTSGSNEQFF.

The V gene is TRBV5-1, the J gene TRBJ2-5; D is possibly TRBD1 (6 bases). V was clipped by 1 base and J by 5 bases, with 18 bases between them. Germline lookup yields CDR1 SGHRS and CDR2 YFSETQ. The CDR3 runs 16 residues. The CDR3 is CASSLWTEPREETQYF. The CDR3 bases are TGCGCCAGCAGCTTGTGGACAGAGCCAAGGGAGGAGACCCAGTACTTC.

This clone has more than one count but fewer than ten. The J gene is TRBJ1-6, the V gene TRBV7-9; possible D gene TRBD1, 5 bases. The V gene's germline CDR1 is SEHNR and CDR2 FQNEAQ (reference sequence). V lost 4 bases and J lost 7, with 17 bases in between. The CDR3 has 16 amino acids. The CDR3 DNA reads as TGTGCCAGCAGCTCATCGACAGTAGGCTTGAATTCACCCCTCCACTTT. Its translation is CASSSSTVGLNSPLHF.

The rearrangement uses TRBV24-1 and TRBJ2-1; 9 bases agree with TRBD1. The germline V gene encodes CDR1 KGHDR and CDR2 SFDVKD. The CDR3 totals 16 residues. V trimming: 1 base; J trimming: 7 bases; junction bases outside the gene matches: 7. This CDR3 is CATSDFAGTGLNEQFF. The CDR3, as DNA: TGTGCCACCAGTGATTTCGCCGGGACAGGGTTAAATGAGCAGTTCTTC.

The chain recombines TRBV4-2 with TRBJ2-3, with 11 bases that match TRBD2. With V trimmed by 0 bases and J by 0 bases, 8 bases remained unmatched. Germline lookup yields CDR1 LGHNA and CDR2 YNFKEQ. The CDR3 runs 19 residues. As DNA, the CDR3 is TGTGCCAGCAGCCAAGATCAGCTAGCGGGGGGACTAAGCACAGATACGCAGTATTTT. Translation: CASSQDQLAGGLSTDTQYF.

This rearrangement joins TRBV19 to TRBJ1-4; possibly TRBD1 for D (6 bases). V gave up 5 bases and J gave up 8 bases, with 18 bases separating them. This CDR3 has 15 residues. Germline-derived CDR1 and CDR2 are LNHDA and SQIVND (reference sequence). The CDR3 nucleotides read TGTGCCAGTAGTGGGAGACAGGCCCGAAGAGAAAAACTGTTTTTT. It codes for CASSGRQARREKLFF.

V gene TRBV4-2 combines with J gene TRBJ2-7; TRBD2 matches at 7 bases. Per germline, CDR1 LGHNA and CDR2 YNFKEQ. Losses at the gene ends were 1 base for V and 0 bases for J; bases not matched to a gene: 12. This CDR3 spans 18 amino acids. The CDR3 region is CASSQGVSWEGSSYEQYF. In DNA form, the CDR3 reads TGTGCCAGCAGCCAAGGTGTCAGTTGGGAGGGTAGCTCCTACGAGCAGTACTTC.

The chain uses TRBV3-1 (or the pseudogene TRBV3-2) and TRBJ2-1; D perhaps matches TRBD2 (5 bases). Germline lookup yields CDR1 LGHDT and CDR2 YNNKEL (reference sequence). V dropped 6 bases and J dropped 3 bases, with 18 bases sitting between them. This CDR3 is 16 amino acids long. CDR3 residues: CASRDSSGKVYNEQFF. The CDR3, as DNA: TGTGCCAGCAGGGATTCCTCGGGAAAAGTCTACAATGAGCAGTTCTTC.

This chain uses TRBV7-8 with TRBJ2-6, with 9 bases that match TRBD2. The V gene end was trimmed by 2 bases and the J gene end by 0 bases; junction bases not matched to a gene: 2. The germline CDR1 and CDR2 sequences are SGHVS and FQNEAQ. This CDR3 has 17 amino acids. The CDR3, as DNA: TGTGCCAGCAGCTTAAGCGGGGGGAACTCTGGGGCCAACGTCCTGACTTTC. Translated: CASSLSGGNSGANVLTF.

The chain is built from TRBV7-8 and TRBJ1-1; TRBD1 aligns across 9 bases. The junction had 7 bases not matched to a gene; V was cut back by 5 bases and J by 0 bases. Germline V gene data show CDR1 as SGHVS and CDR2 as FQNEAQ. This CDR3 is built from 16 residues. The CDR3 loop reads CASSPGTGYMNTEAFF. The CDR3 DNA reads TGTGCCAGCAGCCCAGGGACAGGGTACATGAACACTGAAGCTTTCTTT.

The chain recombines TRBV3-1 (or the pseudogene TRBV3-2) with TRBJ1-1; 7 bases map to TRBD1. J lost 2 bases, V lost 3 bases, and 9 bases had no gene match. Germline CDR1 reads LGHDT; CDR2 reads YNNKEL (reference sequence). The CDR3 consists of 16 residues. The DNA for the CDR3 is TGTGCCAGCAGCCATCCCCCAGGGGGGCCTAACACTGAAGCTTTCTTT. This sequence encodes CASSHPPGGPNTEAFF.

This chain joins TRBV3-1 (or the pseudogene TRBV3-2) and TRBJ1-1; D ambiguous. The germline CDR1 and CDR2 sequences are LGHDT and YNNKEL (reference sequence). Trimming removed 4 bases at V and 0 bases at J, with 6 bases between. The CDR3 has 13 amino acids. CDR3 DNA sequence: TGTGCCAGCAGCCCCTATTTGAACACTGAAGCTTTCTTT. This encodes CASSPYLNTEAFF.

The chain carries TRBV7-8 and TRBJ1-5, with D perhaps matching TRBD1 (5 bases). In germline, CDR1 is SGHVS, CDR2 FQNEAQ. The ends were cut back, 10 bases at V and 3 bases at J, with 13 bases in the middle. This CDR3 is 13 amino acids long. The CDR3 nucleotides are TGTGCCACAGGGACTGAGATCAATCAGCCCCAGCATTTT. Translation: CATGTEINQPQHF.

The chain uses TRBV9 and TRBJ1-3, with D possibly TRBD1 on 6 matching bases. V lost 0 bases to trimming and J lost 6 bases, with 10 bases between them. CDR1 is SGDLS, CDR2 YYNGEE, per germline. The length of the CDR3 is 14 residues. The CDR3 DNA reads as TGTGCCAGCAGCGTAGCTGGGGGCGAAAACACCATATATTTT. Translated, it gives CASSVAGGENTIYF.